This record covers a single T cell receptor beta chain. The antigen is not known. The sample is drawn from a study of tumor-infiltrating lymphocytes in localized non-small cell lung cancer. Study overall: Resected tumor was paired with non-adjacent uninvolved lung from the same patient. Study-wide findings and caveats: Recurrence-free survival showed no association with tumor T-cell fraction. Not all patients were TCR sequenced, owing to tissue quantity.

Repertoires were generated with immunoSEQ multiplex PCR, while TCRdb's copy carries only in-frame clones and drops some. The data show approximately 13,000 clones, with about 74% seen just once and about 4% held by the top ten. V lost 2 bases, J lost 5 bases, and 20 bases lay in between. This CDR3 spans 17 amino acids. Per the germline V gene, CDR1 is ENHRY and CDR2 is SYGVKD. Sequenced material: lung tumor tissue. This sequence originates from a human donor with non-small cell lung cancer. The chain has TRBV10-3 and TRBJ2-3; the D is unclear. The CDR3 DNA follows: TGTGCCATCAGTGAGCCCCTCCATGCCGGCTCCGTAGATACGCAGTATTTT. Translated, it gives CAISEPLHAGSVDTQYF.